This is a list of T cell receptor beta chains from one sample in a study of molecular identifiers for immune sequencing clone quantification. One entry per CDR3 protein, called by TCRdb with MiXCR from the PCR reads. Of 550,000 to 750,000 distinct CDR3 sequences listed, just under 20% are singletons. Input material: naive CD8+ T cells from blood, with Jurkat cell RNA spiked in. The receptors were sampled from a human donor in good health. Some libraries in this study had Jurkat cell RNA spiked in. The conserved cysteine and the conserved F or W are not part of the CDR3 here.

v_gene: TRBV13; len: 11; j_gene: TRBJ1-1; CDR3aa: ASMTPAPPRAF
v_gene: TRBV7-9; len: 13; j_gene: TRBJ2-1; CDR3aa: ASSLGVDLPDEQF
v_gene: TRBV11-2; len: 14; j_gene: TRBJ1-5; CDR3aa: ASSPGDRLEGQPQH
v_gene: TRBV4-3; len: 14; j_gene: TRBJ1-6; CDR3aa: ASSQDGTGFNSPLH
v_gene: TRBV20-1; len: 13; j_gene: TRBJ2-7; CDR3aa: SARDGASGSNEQY
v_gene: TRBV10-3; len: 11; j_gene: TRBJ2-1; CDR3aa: AISGEPGNEQF
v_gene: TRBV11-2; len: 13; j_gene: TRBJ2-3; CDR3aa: ASSFRGRLTDTQY
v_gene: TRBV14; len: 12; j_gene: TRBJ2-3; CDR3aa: ASSTRGVTDTQY
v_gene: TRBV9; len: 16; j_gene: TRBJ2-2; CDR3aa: ASSVGATRETNTGELF
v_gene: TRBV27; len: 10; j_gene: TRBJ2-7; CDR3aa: ASSLLAGGQY
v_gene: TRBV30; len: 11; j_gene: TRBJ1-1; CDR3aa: AWSVSRATEAF
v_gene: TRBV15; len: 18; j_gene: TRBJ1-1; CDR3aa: ATSRALPGQGAPRGTEAF
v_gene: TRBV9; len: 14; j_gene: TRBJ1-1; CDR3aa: ASSLGSGRSGTEAF
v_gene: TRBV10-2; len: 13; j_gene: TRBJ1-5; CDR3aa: ASSEGVVGNQPQH
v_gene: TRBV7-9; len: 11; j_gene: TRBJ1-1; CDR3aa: ASSYAGGYEAF
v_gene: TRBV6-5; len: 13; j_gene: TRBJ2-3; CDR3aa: ASSYEQGRSDTQY
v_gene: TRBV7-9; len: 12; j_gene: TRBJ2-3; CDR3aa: ASSQDVFPDTQY
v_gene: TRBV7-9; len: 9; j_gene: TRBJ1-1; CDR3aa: ASSGGQEAF
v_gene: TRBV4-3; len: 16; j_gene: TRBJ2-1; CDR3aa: ASSQEGGGTYRYNEQF
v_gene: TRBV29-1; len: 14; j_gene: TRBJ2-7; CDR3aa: SVVRSRGRELEVQY
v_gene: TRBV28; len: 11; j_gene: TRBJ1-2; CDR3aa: ASSSTMDYGYT
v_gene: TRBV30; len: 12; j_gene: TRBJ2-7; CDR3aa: AWSVGQGAGKQY
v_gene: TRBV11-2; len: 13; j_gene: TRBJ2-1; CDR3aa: ASSFAGAGYNEQF
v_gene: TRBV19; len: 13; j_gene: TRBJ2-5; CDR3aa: ASSIGQGIQETQY
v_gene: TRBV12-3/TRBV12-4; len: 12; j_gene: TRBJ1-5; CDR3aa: ASSFTEGVQPQH
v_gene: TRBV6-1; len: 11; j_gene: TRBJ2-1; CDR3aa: ASSESGLNEQF
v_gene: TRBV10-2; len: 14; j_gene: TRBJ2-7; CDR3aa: ASSESEGTGPNEQY
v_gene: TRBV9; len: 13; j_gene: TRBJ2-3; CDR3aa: ASSLYRGSTGTQY
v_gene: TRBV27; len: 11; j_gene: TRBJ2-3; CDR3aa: ASSLSIYDTQY
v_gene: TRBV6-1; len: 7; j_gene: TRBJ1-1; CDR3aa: ASRLPAF
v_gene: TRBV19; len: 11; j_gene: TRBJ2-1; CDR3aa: ASTTSGYNEQF
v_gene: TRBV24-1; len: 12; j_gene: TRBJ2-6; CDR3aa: ATSEGAGANVLT
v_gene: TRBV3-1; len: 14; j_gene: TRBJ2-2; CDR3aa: ASCQDRGAGTGELF
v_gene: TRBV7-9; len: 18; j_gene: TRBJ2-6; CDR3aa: ASSLVGRQGQSSGANVLT
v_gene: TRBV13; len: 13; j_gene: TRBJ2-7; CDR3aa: ASSLERKLSYEQY
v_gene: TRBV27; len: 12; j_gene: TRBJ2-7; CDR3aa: ASRETGEVYEQY
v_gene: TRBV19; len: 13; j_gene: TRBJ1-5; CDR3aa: ASKADTRGLQPQH
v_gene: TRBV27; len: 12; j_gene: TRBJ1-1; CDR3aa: ASSYGQSFTEAF
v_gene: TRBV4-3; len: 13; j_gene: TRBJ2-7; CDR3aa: ASSQGVASPYEQY
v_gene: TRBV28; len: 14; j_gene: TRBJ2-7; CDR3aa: ASSFGEDSSSYEQY
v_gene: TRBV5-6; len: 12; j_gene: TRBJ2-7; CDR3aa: ASSLKRESYEQY
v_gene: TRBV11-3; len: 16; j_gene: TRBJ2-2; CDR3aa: ASSSLSSGRARTGELF
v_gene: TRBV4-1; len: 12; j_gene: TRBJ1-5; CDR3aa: ASSLGGIDQPQH
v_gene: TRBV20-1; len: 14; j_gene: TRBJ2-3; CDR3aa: SARDLDYPSGDTQY
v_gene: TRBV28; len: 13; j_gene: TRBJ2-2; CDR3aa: ASSLYRESTGELP
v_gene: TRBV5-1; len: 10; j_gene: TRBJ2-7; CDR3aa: ASSYPFGEQY
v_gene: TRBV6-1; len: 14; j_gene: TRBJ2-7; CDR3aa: ASSDPPGGETYEQY
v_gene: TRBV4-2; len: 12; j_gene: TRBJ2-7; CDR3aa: ASSQATDSYEQY
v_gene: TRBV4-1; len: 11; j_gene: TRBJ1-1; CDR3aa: ASNLNTNTEAF
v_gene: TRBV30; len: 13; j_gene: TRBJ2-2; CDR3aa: AWSPGPSYTGELF
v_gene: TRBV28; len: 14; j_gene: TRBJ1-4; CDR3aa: ASSLFRDGANEKLF
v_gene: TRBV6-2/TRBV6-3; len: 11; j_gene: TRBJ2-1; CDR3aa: ASSYLANNEQF
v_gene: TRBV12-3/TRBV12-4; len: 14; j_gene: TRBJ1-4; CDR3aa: ASSRLSTGGDEKLF
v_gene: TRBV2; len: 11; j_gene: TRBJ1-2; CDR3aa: ASSTGWETGYT
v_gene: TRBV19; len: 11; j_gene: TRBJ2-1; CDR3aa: ASSTSSYNEQF
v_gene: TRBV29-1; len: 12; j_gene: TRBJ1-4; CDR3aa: SVAGGQLGEKLF
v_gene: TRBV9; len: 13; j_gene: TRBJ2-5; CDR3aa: ASSASGGGGETQY
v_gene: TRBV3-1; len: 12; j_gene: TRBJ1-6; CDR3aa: ASSPQTGFSPLH
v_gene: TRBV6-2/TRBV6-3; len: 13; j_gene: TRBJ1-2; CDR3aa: AGSPFPGQYYGYT